The present entry profiles one T cell receptor beta chain with its context. The authors obtained approximately 2 micrograms of genomic DNA from cryopreserved PBMCs for TCR beta libraries. Here immunoSEQ multiplex PCR was the method, and the copy in TCRdb shows in-frame clones only, minus some. Of about 25,000 clones in the sample, 65% to 90% are singletons; the top ten hold approximately 8.1%. This specimen belongs to a study of cytotoxic CD8 clonotypes in ibrutinib-treated CLL. This CDR3 spans 14 amino acids. The starting material was PBMCs, obtained after 24 months of ibrutinib treatment. The source of this sequence is a human donor with chronic lymphocytic leukemia. The chain couples TRBV21-1 to TRBJ1-5. TRBV21-1 is a recognized pseudogene. CDR3 loop: CASSRPYSNQPQHF. The CDR3 DNA follows: TGTGCCAGCAGCCGCCCATATAGCAATCAGCCCCAGCATTTT.